This record concerns one T cell receptor beta chain sequence. Its specificity is unknown. Libraries were prepared by immunoSEQ multiplex PCR; TCRdb keeps only in-frame clonotypes and omits some of them. The table shows 150,000 to 200,000 clones, with more than 90% occurring only once. This specimen belongs to a study of T cell responses to AZD1222 COVID-19 vaccine. Findings and limits, study-wide: Donors were chiefly white British, with a greater number of females, and clonal diversity was perhaps underestimated. Baseline seropositivity characterized only six AZD1222 recipients. Receipt of two AZD1222 doses was followed by a rise in Spike-specific TCR breadth and depth. Repertoires were obtained solely post-peak T cell response.

The TCR comes from an adult who received the MenACWY meningococcal vaccine as a control. The starting material was peripheral blood, obtained 28 days after the second dose of the MenACWY control vaccine.

The CDR3 spells CATSGTEGLPHNEQFF. In DNA form, the CDR3 reads TGTGCCACCAGTGGGACCGAAGGACTCCCCCACAATGAGCAGTTCTTC. The chain uses TRBV24-1 and TRBJ2-1, with a possible D match to TRBD2 (5 bases). CDR1 and CDR2 (germline): KGHDR, SFDVKD. The length of the CDR3 is 16 residues. The V end lost 5 bases, the J end lost 5 bases, and 18 bases lay between the germline ends.